These T cell receptor beta chains were read from a single sample in a study of T-cell memory formation after mild COVID-19. TCRdb called the 5' RACE reads again in MiXCR, with one record for every CDR3 protein. Of some 64,000 distinct CDR3 sequences listed, 9.3% are singletons. The material sequenced was PBMCs or a T cell subset sorted from them (not recorded which). Receptors originate from a man between 18 and 35 years old who had mild COVID-19 (a few samples of this study predate the infection). Cell type and time point are not known. Each CDR3 is given with its conserved first and last residue. A D gene is named only where the DNA matches it firmly. Clone sizes are given selectively: once, few, many, or a class where the clone is expanded.

>13|TRBJ2-7|-|TRBD1|TRBV7-9
CASSPTGDDEQYF
TGTGCCAGCAGCCCGACAGGGGACGACGAGCAGTACTTC
>15|TRBJ1-5|-|-|TRBV12-3/TRBV12-4
CASSGDGEGDQLQHF
TGTGCCAGCAGTGGGGACGGCGAGGGAGATCAGCTCCAGCATTTT
>14|TRBJ2-3|few|TRBD2|TRBV20-1
CSARGGLGPDTQYF
TGCAGTGCTAGGGGGGGACTAGGCCCAGATACGCAGTATTTT
>14|TRBJ2-2|-|-|TRBV5-4
CASSFWGSIGELFF
TGTGCCAGCAGCTTTTGGGGTTCGATCGGGGAGCTGTTTTTT
>18|TRBJ1-1|few|-|TRBV23-1
CASSQWDRDPGRDTEAFF
TGCGCCAGCAGTCAATGGGACCGGGACCCGGGGCGGGACACTGAAGCTTTCTTT
>15|TRBJ2-1|-|-|TRBV5-1
CASSFGGFSYNEQFF
TGCGCCAGCAGCTTTGGGGGGTTTTCCTACAATGAGCAGTTCTTC
>14|TRBJ2-5|-|-|TRBV12-3/TRBV12-4
CASSLDGGVETQYF
TGTGCCAGCAGTTTAGACGGGGGCGTCGAGACCCAGTACTTC
>15|TRBJ2-3|many|TRBD2|TRBV12-3/TRBV12-4
CASSLRLAGVDTQYF
TGTGCCAGCAGTTTGAGACTAGCGGGGGTAGATACGCAGTATTTT
>13|TRBJ2-1|many|-|TRBV4-1
CASSQVAHWRQFF
TGCGCCAGCAGCCAAGTAGCCCACTGGAGGCAGTTCTTC
>16|TRBJ2-2|-|-|TRBV29-1
CSVSGISGPGTGELFF
TGCAGCGTGAGCGGTATTTCAGGGCCAGGGACCGGGGAGCTGTTTTTT
>11|TRBJ2-7|few|-|TRBV6-4
CASSIGCEQYF
TGTGCCAGCAGTATCGGGTGTGAGCAGTACTTC
>15|TRBJ2-5|few|-|TRBV7-3
CASSFQGSWEETQYF
TGTGCCAGCAGCTTCCAGGGGTCCTGGGAGGAGACCCAGTACTTC
>13|TRBJ2-5|few|-|TRBV13
CASSLVRGETQYF
TGTGCCAGCAGCTTAGTGCGCGGCGAGACCCAGTACTTC
>15|TRBJ2-2|-|TRBD1|TRBV5-1
CASSPTQGAIGELFF
TGCGCCAGCAGCCCGACACAGGGGGCCATCGGGGAGCTGTTTTTT
>15|TRBJ1-2|-|-|TRBV7-9
CASSFGRASNYGYTF
TGTGCCAGCAGCTTCGGCAGAGCTTCTAACTATGGCTACACCTTC
>15|TRBJ2-1|few|-|TRBV12-3/TRBV12-4
CASSSPIPHPNEQFF
TGTGCCAGCAGTTCCCCGATCCCCCACCCCAATGAGCAGTTCTTC
>14|TRBJ2-2|few|-|TRBV20-1
CSASNPFNTGELFF
TGCAGTGCTAGTAACCCTTTTAACACCGGGGAGCTGTTTTTT
>17|TRBJ2-2|many|TRBD1|TRBV25-1
CASSERGTGWGTGELFF
TGTGCCAGCAGTGAAAGGGGGACAGGGTGGGGCACCGGGGAGCTGTTTTTT
>14|TRBJ2-1|-|-|TRBV4-1
CASSQGPLYQGQFF
TGCGCCAGCAGCCAAGGCCCTCTCTATCAGGGGCAGTTCTTC
>16|TRBJ2-5|many|TRBD2|TRBV6-2/TRBV6-3
CASSPRTSGVQETQYF
TGTGCCAGCAGTCCCCGGACTAGCGGGGTCCAGGAGACCCAGTACTTC
>13|TRBJ2-5|-|-|TRBV5-4
CATSQVLGETQYF
TGTGCCACCTCACAGGTTCTCGGAGAGACCCAGTACTTC
>15|TRBJ1-1|-|TRBD1|TRBV11-2
CASSPSTGKNTEAFF
TGTGCCAGCAGCCCCTCGACAGGGAAGAACACTGAAGCTTTCTTT
>16|TRBJ2-1|few|-|TRBV5-1
CASSLLSAGSYNEQFF
TGCGCCAGCAGCCTGTTATCGGCGGGCTCCTACAATGAGCAGTTCTTC
>14|TRBJ1-2|few|TRBD1|TRBV9
CASSEDRHNYGYTF
TGTGCCAGCAGCGAGGACAGGCATAACTATGGCTACACCTTC
>14|TRBJ2-3|many|-|TRBV7-9
CASSPGRTTDTQYF
TGTGCCAGCAGCCCGGGACGGACCACAGATACGCAGTATTTT
>15|TRBJ2-2|-|-|TRBV12-3/TRBV12-4
CASSLGGTHTGELFF
TGTGCCAGCAGTTTAGGTGGCACCCACACCGGGGAGCTGTTTTTT
>13|TRBJ2-1|few|-|TRBV29-1
CSAGPLAYNEQFF
TGCAGCGCGGGACCTCTGGCCTACAATGAGCAGTTCTTC
>15|TRBJ2-3|many|-|TRBV5-1
CASSIGPGGADTQYF
TGCGCCAGCAGCATCGGGCCCGGCGGGGCAGATACGCAGTATTTT
>12|TRBJ2-3|-|-|TRBV10-3
CAIKDTTDTQYF
TGTGCCATCAAGGATACCACAGATACGCAGTATTTT
>14|TRBJ2-5|many|-|TRBV6-5
CASSYSGGDRTQYF
TGTGCCAGCAGTTACTCGGGAGGGGACAGGACCCAGTACTTC
>13|TRBJ2-7|many|TRBD1|TRBV18
CASLGTGSGEQYF
TGTGCCAGCTTAGGGACAGGGAGTGGCGAGCAGTACTTC
>14|TRBJ1-2|many|TRBD1|TRBV7-9
CASSSRQGRTGYTF
TGTGCCAGCAGCTCTCGACAGGGGCGGACTGGCTACACCTTC
>15|TRBJ2-3|many|TRBD1|TRBV5-1
CASSPGTGGTDTQYF
TGCGCCAGCAGCCCCGGGACAGGGGGGACAGATACGCAGTATTTT
>15|TRBJ2-5|-|TRBD2|TRBV20-1
CSARGASGGGETQYF
TGCAGTGCTAGAGGCGCTAGCGGGGGTGGGGAGACCCAGTACTTC
>15|TRBJ2-3|many|-|TRBV5-1
CASSSGTGGTDTQYF
TGCGCCAGCAGCTCAGGCACGGGGGGCACAGATACGCAGTATTTT
>14|TRBJ2-5|many|-|TRBV5-4
CASSGRDIQETQYF
TGTGCCAGCAGCGGCCGGGACATCCAAGAGACCCAGTACTTC
>16|TRBJ2-1|many|TRBD2|TRBV27
CASSPTSTSGANEQFF
TGTGCCAGCAGTCCAACATCGACTAGCGGGGCAAATGAGCAGTTCTTC
>12|TRBJ1-1|few|TRBD1|TRBV7-3
CASSAPGQGTFF
TGTGCCAGCAGCGCCCCGGGACAGGGAACTTTCTTT
>13|TRBJ2-7|few|TRBD2|TRBV6-2/TRBV6-3
CASRGTSGLEQYF
TGTGCCAGCAGGGGGACTAGCGGTCTCGAGCAGTACTTC
>13|TRBJ2-5|few|-|TRBV5-5
CASSWTAQETQYF
TGTGCCAGCAGTTGGACAGCACAAGAGACCCAGTACTTC
>15|TRBJ2-3|many|-|TRBV4-3
CASSPSWGNTDTQYF
TGCGCCAGCAGCCCGTCTTGGGGAAACACAGATACGCAGTATTTT
>14|TRBJ2-1|few|-|TRBV7-2
CASSFSGKVDEQFF
TGTGCCAGCAGCTTCTCAGGCAAGGTTGATGAGCAGTTCTTC
>15|TRBJ1-5|many|-|TRBV7-2
CASSTQGVSNQPQHF
TGTGCCAGCAGCACACAGGGAGTAAGCAATCAGCCCCAGCATTTT
>14|TRBJ2-5|few|TRBD2|TRBV5-1
CASSRDGRQETQYF
TGCGCCAGCAGCCGGGACGGGAGGCAAGAGACCCAGTACTTC
>13|TRBJ1-1|few|-|TRBV11-2
CASSPRWNTEAFF
TGTGCCAGCAGCCCCCGTTGGAACACTGAAGCTTTCTTT
>17|TRBJ2-2|-|TRBD1|TRBV5-4
CASSPRGQGSNTGELFF
TGTGCCAGCAGCCCTAGAGGACAGGGCTCGAACACCGGGGAGCTGTTTTTT
>15|TRBJ2-2|few|TRBD1|TRBV5-1
CASSTTGESTGELFF
TGCGCCAGCAGTACCACAGGGGAGTCAACGGGGGAGCTGTTTTTT
>15|TRBJ1-2|few|-|TRBV7-2
CASKRSQGGNYGYTF
TGTGCCAGCAAAAGGAGCCAGGGAGGGAACTATGGCTACACCTTC
>13|TRBJ2-7|few|TRBD2|TRBV12-3/TRBV12-4
CASTRGLAYEQYF
TGTGCCAGCACCAGAGGACTAGCCTACGAGCAGTACTTC
>14|TRBJ1-2|few|-|TRBV6-1
CASSESLVIDGYTF
TGTGCCAGCAGTGAATCCCTTGTCATTGATGGCTACACCTTC